One sample yielded the 8 T cell receptor beta chains listed below, sequenced in a study of T-cell memory formation after mild COVID-19. In TCRdb, the 5' RACE reads were re-called with MiXCR into one record per CDR3 protein. The top ten hold roughly 20% of the sample, which has 250,000 to 350,000 distinct CDR3 sequences, roughly 15% seen once. The sample was PBMCs or a T cell subset sorted from them (not recorded which). The receptors stem from a man younger than 30 who had mild COVID-19 (a few samples of this study predate the infection). Cell type and time point are not known.

This clonotype appeared a few times. The rearrangement uses TRBV6-6 and TRBJ2-1; unclear D gene. The CDR3 totals 14 residues. CDR1 is MNHNY and CDR2 is SVGAGI in the germline V gene (reference sequence). V lost 8 bases and J lost 2, with 13 bases in between. CDR3 in amino acids: CASSVGIAYNEQFF. The CDR3 DNA reads as TGTGCCAGCTCGGTGGGGATAGCCTACAATGAGCAGTTCTTC.

The gene calls are TRBV5-1 and TRBJ1-1, with D uncertain. The CDR3 is made up of 14 amino acids. CDR1 is SGHRS, CDR2 YFSETQ, per germline. The ends were cut back, 3 bases at V and 1 base at J, with 10 bases in the middle. CDR3 in amino acids: CASSWFQRNTEAFF. The DNA for the CDR3 is TGCGCCAGCAGCTGGTTCCAAAGGAACACTGAAGCTTTCTTT. The variable domain in full, completed from reference TRBV5-1 and TRBJ1-1, reads KAGVTQTPRYLIKTRGQQVTLSCSPISGHRSVSWYQQTPGQGLQFLFEYFSETQRNKGNFPGRFSGRQFSNSRSEMNVSTLELGDSALYLCASSWFQRNTEAFFGQGTRLTVV.

The chain is built from TRBV9 and TRBJ2-1; 12 bases agree with TRBD2. The J segment lost 14 bases and the V segment lost 3 bases, leaving 3 bases of the junction unmatched. In germline, CDR1 is SGDLS, CDR2 YYNGEE. CDR3 length: 12 amino acids. As DNA, the CDR3 is TGTGCCAGCAGCGGACTAGCGGGGGTGGAGTTCTTC. Translation gives CASSGLAGVEFF.

The J gene is TRBJ1-1, the V gene TRBV12-3 or TRBV12-4; no definite D call. V lost 10 bases and J lost 2, with 11 bases in between. The CDR3 is 12 amino acids. CDR3 bases: TGTGCCAACACCCAACATAACACTGAAGCTTTCTTT. It is translated as CANTQHNTEAFF.

The CDR3: CASSYEGLDTGELFF. In DNA, the CDR3 is TGTGCCAGCAGTTACGAGGGGCTCGACACCGGGGAGCTGTTTTTT. This chain joins TRBV6-2 or TRBV6-3 and TRBJ2-2; tentatively, D is TRBD1 or TRBD2 (5 bases each). This CDR3 has 15 residues. Germline V gives CDR1 MNHEY, CDR2 SVGEGT. The V end lost 2 bases, the J end lost 3 bases, and 10 bases lay between the germline ends.

This clonotype was found a few times. The chain has TRBV12-3 or TRBV12-4 and TRBJ1-5; D unclear. Between the trimmed V and J ends, which lost 6 bases and 0 bases, there was a span of 12 bases. The CDR3 consists of 15 residues. CDR3 in DNA: TGTGCCAGCAGCCTCACAGTCTATAGCAATCAGCCCCAGCATTTT. Protein: CASSLTVYSNQPQHF.

The V gene is TRBV7-8, the J gene TRBJ2-1; tentatively, D is TRBD1 (6 bases). The CDR3 has 16 amino acids. Germline V gives CDR1 SGHVS, CDR2 FQNEAQ. V dropped 4 bases and J dropped 0 bases, with 13 bases sitting between them. CDR3 region: CASSWVQGSSYNEQFF. CDR3 DNA sequence: TGTGCCAGCAGCTGGGTACAGGGAAGCTCCTACAATGAGCAGTTCTTC. Combining the CDR3 with reference TRBV7-8 and TRBJ2-1 gives the whole variable domain GAGVSQSPRYKVAKRGQDVALRCDPISGHVSLFWYQQALGQGPEFLTYFQNEAQLDKSGLPSDRFFAERPEGSVSTLKIQRTQQEDSAVYLCASSWVQGSSYNEQFFGPGTRLTVL.

The V gene is TRBV2, the J gene TRBJ1-6; possibly TRBD1 for D (5 bases). Trimming stripped 3 bases from V and 7 bases from J, with 7 bases between. Per the germline V gene, CDR1 is SNHLY and CDR2 is FYNNEI. The CDR3 covers 13 residues. This CDR3 is CASSDQGNSPLHF. In nucleotides, the CDR3 is TGTGCCAGCAGTGATCAGGGAAATTCACCCCTCCACTTT.